Below are 10 T cell receptor beta chains sequenced from a single sample in a study of blood T cells in healthy people across ages. Together with a sample-barcoded 5' primer, a J-beta primer mix was included in a second PCR lasting about 6 to 11 cycles. Via MiXCR, TCRdb re-called the 5' RACE reads, giving one row per CDR3 protein. The repertoire consists of 1.5 million to 2 million distinct CDR3 sequences, with roughly 27% occurring once and the leading ten covering about 7.7%. Material for sequencing was blood. The receptors shown here come from a woman aged 25 to 39 in good health.

The genes are TRBV14 and TRBJ2-7, with D unresolved. The CDR3 has 15 residues. Per the germline V gene, CDR1 is SGHDN and CDR2 is FVKESK. Between the trimmed V and J ends, which lost 0 bases and 2 bases, there was a span of 11 bases. Here the CDR3 reads CASSQEGTLPYEQYF. The DNA of the CDR3 is TGTGCCAGCAGCCAAGAGGGTACCCTTCCCTACGAGCAGTACTTC.

Ten or more counts support this clonotype. V gene TRBV20-1 combines with J gene TRBJ2-7, with D possibly TRBD1 on 5 matching bases. The CDR3 runs 13 residues. Germline loops: CDR1 DFQATT, CDR2 SNEGSKA (reference sequence). V dropped 3 bases and J dropped 3 bases, with 12 bases sitting between them. CDR3 DNA: TGCAGTGCTAGGGGCTTCAGGGTCTACGAGCAGTACTTC. This translates into CSARGFRVYEQYF.

The V call is TRBV29-1, the J call TRBJ2-7; D ambiguous. The ends were cut back, 6 bases at V and 2 bases at J, with 11 bases in the middle. The V gene's germline CDR1 is SQVTM and CDR2 ANQGSEA. The CDR3 is 12 residues long. The CDR3 loop is CSVPEPAYEQYF. In DNA form, the CDR3 reads TGCAGCGTCCCCGAGCCGGCCTACGAGCAGTACTTC.

This clonotype occurred a few times. The chain uses TRBV20-1 and TRBJ2-1, with D perhaps matching TRBD2 (6 bases). This CDR3 region has 12 residues. The V end was cut by 7 bases, the J end by 12 bases, with 19 bases between. Germline CDR1 DFQATT, CDR2 SNEGSKA (reference sequence). This CDR3 reads CSVTSRRVVQFF. DNA of the CDR3: TGCAGTGTGACTAGTAGACGAGTGGTGCAGTTCTTC.

This clonotype has a single count. Possible read error: a much larger clone is one base away. The rearrangement joins TRBV9 to TRBJ2-1; D uncertain. The end of the DNA is better explained by TRBJ2-7, so the J call may be wrong. Germline V CDR1 and CDR2: SGDLS, YYNGEE. The CDR3 is 13 residues long. CDR3 residues: CASSGNSYNEQYF. In nucleotides, the CDR3 is TGTGCCAGCAGCGGCAACTCCTACAATGAGCAGTACTTC.

This clonotype has a count of ten or more. This rearrangement joins TRBV11-2 to TRBJ1-2; no reliable D call. The V end was cut by 6 bases, the J end by 1 base, with 9 bases between. This CDR3 region has 13 residues. Germline assignment: CDR1 SGHAT and CDR2 FQNNGV. The DNA for the CDR3 is TGTGCCAGCAGTCAGGAACTTAACTATGGCTACACCTTC. Its translation is CASSQELNYGYTF. The full variable domain, in which reference TRBV11-2 and TRBJ1-2 provide the parts outside the CDR3, is EAGVAQSPRYKIIEKRQSVAFWCNPISGHATLYWYQQILGQGPKLLIQFQNNGVVDDSQLPKDRFSAERLKGVDSTLKIQPAKLEDSAVYLCASSQELNYGYTFGSGTRLTVV.

V is TRBV2 and J is TRBJ1-3; D might be TRBD1 (6 bases). CDR1 and CDR2 from the germline V gene are SNHLY and FYNNEI. The V end was cut by 1 base, the J end by 0 bases, with 19 bases between. This CDR3 has 19 amino acids. The CDR3 reads CASSEVGGRARSSGNTIYF. CDR3 coding DNA: TGTGCCAGCAGTGAAGTAGGGGGTCGCGCACGGAGCTCTGGAAACACCATATATTTT.

Comment on this clonotype: The junction and the germline gene differ at one end; a read error may be behind it. The CDR3, as DNA: TGTGCCAGTAGTACCCCCTTTGAGGGGAGGTATGGCTACACCTTC. Residues: CASSTPFEGRYGYTF. This chain links TRBV20-1 with TRBJ1-2, with a tentative D call TRBD1 (5 bases). Germline CDR1 and CDR2: DFQATT and SNEGSKA (reference sequence). The CDR3 is 15 amino acids.

The chain combines TRBV12-3 or TRBV12-4 with TRBJ2-1; 10 bases agree with TRBD2. Unmatched junction bases numbered 5, after V lost 5 bases and J lost 4 bases. The CDR3 consists of 15 residues. CDR3 region: CASSRSGGKYNEQFF. The CDR3 DNA is TGTGCCAGCAGTCGTAGCGGGGGGAAATACAATGAGCAGTTCTTC.

The rearrangement joins TRBV29-1 to TRBJ2-1; 12 bases fit TRBD2. The J call may be mistaken, given a closer DNA end match to TRBJ2-7. The CDR3 is 14 amino acids. Germline loops: CDR1 SQVTM, CDR2 ANQGSEA. For the CDR3, the DNA is TGCAGCGTTCTGAGGACTAGCGGGACCTACGAGCAGTACTTC. The encoded protein is CSVLRTSGTYEQYF.